This is a list of T cell receptor beta chains from one sample in a study of blood T cell repertoires in COVID-19. Here immunoSEQ multiplex PCR was the method, and the copy in TCRdb shows in-frame clones only, minus some. The table has 130,000 to 150,000 clones, 78% seen once. Source material: peripheral blood. These receptors came from a woman aged 60-75 years with acute or convalescent COVID-19. Both conserved end residues are trimmed from each CDR3. Each record gives: V gene, clone size, CDR3 protein. Only some rows state a clone size, as once, few, many or a class for expanded clones.

TRBV7-6 few ASSYILSGLAEDNEQF
TRBV15 - ATSRFPGTNRGRNTIY
TRBV14 - ASSQGVISGNTIY
TRBV15 few ATSGMDTQY
TRBV29-1 - SVDGQNANYGYT
TRBV27 - ASSDGTASTDTQY
TRBV19 few ASRIAGGADTQY
TRBV11-2 - ASSLRTSGRRETQY
TRBV30 few AWGKVRVGTEAF
TRBV18 many ASSPLFRGSNEKLF
TRBV11-2 - ASSWRDRGNYGYT
TRBV7-8 - ASSSRGWREVTDTQY
TRBV6-9 - ASSPLPGLVLYEQY
TRBV19 - ASSIGGGQGQPQH
TRBV29-1 few SVEISGDSTDTQY
TRBV15 - ATSPRWARGYT
TRBV29-1 - SVEGDRMLQETQY
TRBV28 many ASSPGQATNEKLF
TRBV29-1 once SVGGVALYEQY
TRBV5-1 - ASSLLSSGSHNEQF
TRBV11-2 - ASSLGQGAEKLF
TRBV27 - ASSFAVWPQY
TRBV6-5 - AAGTGDTDTQY
TRBV11-2 - ASSWDRVGNWDGYT
TRBV4-1 - ASSQDLGTGGDYGYT
TRBV9 - ASSVLAGGRTSTDTQY
TRBV27 few ASSFSPSGSSEQY
TRBV5-4 - ASSPFLTRDRIGKNIQY
TRBV5-1 once ASSGAGSGANVLT
TRBV9 - ASTRTSGRADTQY
TRBV6-1 - ASSGEMGLSNTGELF
TRBV7-8 - ANLRGQGSTGELF
TRBV12-3/TRBV12-4 - ASRITGNYEQY
TRBV6-2/TRBV6-3 - ASSYGGSRFSYEQY
TRBV7-9 - ASSLAGEAQKLF
TRBV9 - ASSVGLVRDRAGEQF
TRBV30 - AFNRGSAEAF
TRBV30 - AWERTGFLGYT
TRBV6-5 - ASSLQGSSGNTIY
TRBV7-8 - ASRPGTDEQY